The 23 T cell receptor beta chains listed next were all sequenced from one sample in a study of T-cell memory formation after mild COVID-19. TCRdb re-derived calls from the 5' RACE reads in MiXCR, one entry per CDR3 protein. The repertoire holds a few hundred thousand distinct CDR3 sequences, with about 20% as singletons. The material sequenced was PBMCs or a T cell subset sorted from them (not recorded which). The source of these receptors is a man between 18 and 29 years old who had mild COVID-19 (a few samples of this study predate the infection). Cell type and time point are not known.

This CDR3 is CARSGGLYNEQFF. CDR3 nucleotide sequence: TGTGCCAGGAGCGGGGGCCTTTACAATGAGCAGTTCTTC. The rearrangement joins TRBV5-8 to TRBJ2-1; 8 bases are shared with TRBD2. V was pared by 8 bases and J by 4 bases, with 5 bases of the junction left unmatched. The CDR3 extends over 13 amino acids. Germline assignment: CDR1 SGHTS and CDR2 YDEGEE. Supplemented by reference TRBV5-8 and TRBJ2-1, the full variable domain reads EAGVTQSPTHLIKTRGQQATLRCSPISGHTSVYWYQQALGLGLQFLLWYDEGEERNRGNFPPRFSGRQFPNYSSELNVNALELEDSALYLCARSGGLYNEQFFGPGTRLTVL.

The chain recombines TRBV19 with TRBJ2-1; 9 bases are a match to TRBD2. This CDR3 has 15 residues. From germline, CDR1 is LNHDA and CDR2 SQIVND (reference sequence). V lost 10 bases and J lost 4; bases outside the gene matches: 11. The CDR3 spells CATSRAGGPYNEQFF. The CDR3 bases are TGTGCCACCAGTCGGGCGGGGGGGCCGTACAATGAGCAGTTCTTC.

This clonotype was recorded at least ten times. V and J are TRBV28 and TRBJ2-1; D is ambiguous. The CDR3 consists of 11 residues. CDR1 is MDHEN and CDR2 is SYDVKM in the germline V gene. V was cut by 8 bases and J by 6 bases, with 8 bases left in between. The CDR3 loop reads CASGRINEQFF. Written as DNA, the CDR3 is TGTGCCAGCGGACGGATCAATGAGCAGTTCTTC.

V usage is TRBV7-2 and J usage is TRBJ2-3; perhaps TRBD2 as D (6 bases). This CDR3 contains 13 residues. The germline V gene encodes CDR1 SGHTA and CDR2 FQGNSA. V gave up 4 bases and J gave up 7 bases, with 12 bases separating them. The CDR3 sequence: CASSSDWDYTQYF. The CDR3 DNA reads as TGTGCCAGCAGCTCGGACTGGGACTATACGCAGTATTTT.

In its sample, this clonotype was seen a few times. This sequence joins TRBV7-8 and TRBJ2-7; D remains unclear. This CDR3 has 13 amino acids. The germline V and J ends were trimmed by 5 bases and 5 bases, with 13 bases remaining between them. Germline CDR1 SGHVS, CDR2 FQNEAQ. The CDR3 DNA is TGTGCCAGCAGCCTTAGACGCATCGACGAGCAGTACGTC. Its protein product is CASSLRRIDEQYV.

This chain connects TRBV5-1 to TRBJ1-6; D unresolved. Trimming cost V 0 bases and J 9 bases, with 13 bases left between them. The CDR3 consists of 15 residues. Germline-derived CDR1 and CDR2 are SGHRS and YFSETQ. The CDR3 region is CASSLGTASGSPLHF. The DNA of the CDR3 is TGCGCCAGCAGCTTGGGGACCGCATCGGGTTCACCCCTCCACTTT.

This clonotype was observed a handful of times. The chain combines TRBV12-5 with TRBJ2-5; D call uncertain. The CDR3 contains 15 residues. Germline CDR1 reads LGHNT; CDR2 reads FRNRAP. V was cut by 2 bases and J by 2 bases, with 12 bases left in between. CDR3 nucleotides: TGTGCTAGTGGTTTGATGGGGTTTTCGCAAGAGACCCAGTACTTC. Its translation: CASGLMGFSQETQYF.

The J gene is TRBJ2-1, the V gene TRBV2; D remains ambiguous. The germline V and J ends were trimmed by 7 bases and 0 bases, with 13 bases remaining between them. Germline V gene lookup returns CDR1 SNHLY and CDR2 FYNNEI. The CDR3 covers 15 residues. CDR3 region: CASIASRNSYNEQFF. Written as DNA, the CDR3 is TGTGCCAGCATAGCTTCAAGGAACTCCTACAATGAGCAGTTCTTC.

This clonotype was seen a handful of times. CDR3 residues: CASSVEARPGTEAFF. CDR3 DNA: TGTGCCAGCAGCGTAGAGGCCAGGCCGGGGACTGAAGCTTTCTTT. The chain employs TRBV9 and TRBJ1-1; the D is unclear. This CDR3 has 15 amino acids. V shed 0 bases and J shed 5 bases, with 14 bases lying between them. CDR1 is SGDLS, CDR2 YYNGEE, per germline.

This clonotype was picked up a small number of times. Here the CDR3 reads CASSYRTPRETQYF. The DNA of the CDR3 is TGTGCCAGCAGTTATAGGACCCCTAGAGAGACCCAGTACTTC. The chain is built from TRBV6-5 and TRBJ2-5; D remains ambiguous. Trimming removed 3 bases at V and 4 bases at J, with 12 bases between. The CDR3 is 14 residues long. Germline lookup yields CDR1 MNHEY and CDR2 SVGAGI.

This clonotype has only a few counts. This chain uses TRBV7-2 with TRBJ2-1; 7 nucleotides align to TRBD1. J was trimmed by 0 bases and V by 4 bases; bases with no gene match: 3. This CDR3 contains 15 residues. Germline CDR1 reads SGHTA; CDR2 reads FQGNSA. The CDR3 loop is CASSSDRSSYNEQFF. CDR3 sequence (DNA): TGTGCCAGCAGCTCGGACAGGAGCTCCTACAATGAGCAGTTCTTC.

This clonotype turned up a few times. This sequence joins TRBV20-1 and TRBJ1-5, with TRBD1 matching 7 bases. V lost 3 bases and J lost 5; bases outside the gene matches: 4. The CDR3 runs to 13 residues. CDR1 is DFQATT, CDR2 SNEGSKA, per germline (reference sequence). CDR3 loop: CSASRGVDQPQHF. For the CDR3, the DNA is TGCAGTGCTAGCAGGGGGGTCGATCAGCCCCAGCATTTT.

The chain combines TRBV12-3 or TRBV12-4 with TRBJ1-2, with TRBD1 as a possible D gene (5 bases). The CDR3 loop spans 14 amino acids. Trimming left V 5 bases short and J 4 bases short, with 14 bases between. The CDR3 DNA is TGTGCCAGCAGTATAATATCAGGGATCTATGGCTACACCTTC. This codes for CASSIISGIYGYTF.

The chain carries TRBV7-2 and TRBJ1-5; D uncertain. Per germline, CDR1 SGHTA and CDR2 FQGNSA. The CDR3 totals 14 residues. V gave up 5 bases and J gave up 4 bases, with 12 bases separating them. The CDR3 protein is CASSPTVENQPQHF. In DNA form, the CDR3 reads TGTGCCAGCAGCCCCACGGTGGAGAATCAGCCCCAGCATTTT.

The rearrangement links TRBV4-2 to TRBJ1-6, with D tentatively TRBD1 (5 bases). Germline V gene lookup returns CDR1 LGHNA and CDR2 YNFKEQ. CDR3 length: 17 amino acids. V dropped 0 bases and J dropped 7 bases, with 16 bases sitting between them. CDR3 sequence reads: CASSQDAGRGENSPLHF. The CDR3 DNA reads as TGTGCCAGCAGCCAAGATGCAGGGAGGGGAGAGAATTCACCCCTCCACTTT.

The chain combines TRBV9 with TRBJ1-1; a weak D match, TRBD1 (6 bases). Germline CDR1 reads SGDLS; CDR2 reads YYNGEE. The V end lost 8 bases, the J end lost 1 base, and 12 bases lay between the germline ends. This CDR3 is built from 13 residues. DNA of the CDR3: TGTGCCAGTACCCGACAGGAGAACACTGAAGCTTTCTTT. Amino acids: CASTRQENTEAFF.

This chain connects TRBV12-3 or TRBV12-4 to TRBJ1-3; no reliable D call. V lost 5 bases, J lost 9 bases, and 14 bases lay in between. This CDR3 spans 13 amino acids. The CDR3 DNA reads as TGTGCCAGCAGTCCAAACCTCCTTGGCACCATATATTTT. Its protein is CASSPNLLGTIYF.

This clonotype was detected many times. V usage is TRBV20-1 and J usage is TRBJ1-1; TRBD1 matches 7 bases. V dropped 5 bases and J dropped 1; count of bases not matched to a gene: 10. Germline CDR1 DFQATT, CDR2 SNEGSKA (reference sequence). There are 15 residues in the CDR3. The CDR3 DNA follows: TGCAGTGCTCTGGATGACAGGGCCCCGAACACTGAAGCTTTCTTT. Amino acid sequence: CSALDDRAPNTEAFF.

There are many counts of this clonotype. For the CDR3, the DNA is TGTGCCAGCAGCTTGTGGGAAAGTGGCTACACCTTC. Protein product: CASSLWESGYTF. The genes are TRBV5-6 and TRBJ1-2; D remains ambiguous. Trimming removed 1 base at V and 7 bases at J, with 8 bases between. Germline CDR1 and CDR2: SGHDT and YYEEEE. The CDR3 runs 12 residues.

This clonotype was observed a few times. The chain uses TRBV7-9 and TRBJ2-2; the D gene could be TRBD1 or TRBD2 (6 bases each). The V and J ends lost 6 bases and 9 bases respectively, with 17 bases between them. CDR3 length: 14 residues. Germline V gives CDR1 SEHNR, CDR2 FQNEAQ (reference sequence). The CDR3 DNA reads TGTGCCAGCAGGACGAGTGGGGGGCAACGGGAGCTGTTTTTT. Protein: CASRTSGGQRELFF.

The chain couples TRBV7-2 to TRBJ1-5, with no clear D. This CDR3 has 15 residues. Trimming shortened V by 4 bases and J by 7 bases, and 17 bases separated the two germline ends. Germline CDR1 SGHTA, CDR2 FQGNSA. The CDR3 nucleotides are TGTGCCAGCAGCTATGATATTGGGTATAGACAGCCCCAGCATTTT. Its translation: CASSYDIGYRQPQHF. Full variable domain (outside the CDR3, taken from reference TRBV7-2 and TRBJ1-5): GAGVSQSPSNKVTEKGKDVELRCDPISGHTALYWYRQSLGQGLEFLIYFQGNSAPDKSGLPSDRFSAERTGGSVSTLTIQRTQQEDSAVYLCASSYDIGYRQPQHFGDGTRLSIL.

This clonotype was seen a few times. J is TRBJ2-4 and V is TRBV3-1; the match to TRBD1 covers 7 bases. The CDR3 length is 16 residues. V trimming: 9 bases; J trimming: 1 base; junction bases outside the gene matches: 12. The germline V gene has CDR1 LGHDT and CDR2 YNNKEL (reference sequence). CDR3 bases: TGTGCCAGTTCGGGTTCCTTACAGGGGGCCAAAAACATTCAGTACTTC. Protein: CASSGSLQGAKNIQYF.

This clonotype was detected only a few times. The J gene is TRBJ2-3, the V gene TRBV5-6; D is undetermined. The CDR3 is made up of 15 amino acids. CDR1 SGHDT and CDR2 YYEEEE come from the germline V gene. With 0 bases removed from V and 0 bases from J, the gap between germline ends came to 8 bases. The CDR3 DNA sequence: TGTGCCAGCAGCTTGGGACTCGGGAGCACAGATACGCAGTATTTT. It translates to CASSLGLGSTDTQYF.